These 27 T cell receptor beta chains came from one sample sequenced in a study of shared clonotypes between healthy human individuals. Sequencing used immunoSEQ multiplex PCR; TCRdb keeps in-frame clones, though not all of them. The sample carries around 1.4 million clones, approximately 98.5% recorded once. Material: naive CD4+ T cells sorted from blood. Subset noted: CD45RA+ positively selected. The receptor source for this set is a man aged 25 to 40 in good health.

This chain connects TRBV11-1 to TRBJ2-6; D call uncertain. From germline, CDR1 is SGHAT and CDR2 FQDESV (reference sequence). The CDR3 has 14 amino acids. With 5 bases removed from V and 4 bases from J, the gap between germline ends came to 9 bases. The CDR3 reads CASSLGSGANVLTF. CDR3 in DNA: TGTGCCAGCAGCCTGGGATCCGGGGCCAACGTCCTGACTTTC.

This rearrangement joins TRBV11-3 to TRBJ2-1, with 9 bases lining up with TRBD2. Germline values: CDR1 SGHNT, CDR2 YENEEA. The CDR3 length is 16 residues. After removal of 3 bases from V and 7 bases from J, the junction contained 10 bases not matched to a gene. CDR3 loop: CASSFTHRTSENEQFF. The CDR3 bases are TGTGCCAGCAGCTTCACGCATAGGACTAGCGAGAATGAGCAGTTCTTC.

The J gene is TRBJ2-5, the V gene TRBV29-1, with a possible D match to TRBD2 (5 bases). V was cut by 7 bases and J by 4 bases, with 13 bases left in between. The germline V gene has CDR1 SQVTM and CDR2 ANQGSEA. There are 12 residues in the CDR3. The chain's CDR3 is CSAYGGSETQYF. CDR3 in DNA: TGCAGCGCCTACGGAGGTTCAGAGACCCAGTACTTC.

Of note for this clone: The sample holds other DNA sequences that translate to the same CDR3. The rearrangement joins TRBV5-6 to TRBJ2-1, with D hard to call. Per the germline V gene, CDR1 is SGHDT and CDR2 is YYEEEE. The length of the CDR3 is 12 residues. Trimming cost V 0 bases and J 8 bases, with 6 bases left between them. The CDR3 sequence: CASSLARYEQFF. The CDR3 region has the DNA TGTGCCAGCAGCTTGGCCCGGTATGAGCAGTTCTTC.

The chain employs TRBV2 and TRBJ2-3, with a possible D match to TRBD1 (7 bases). Trimming took off 4 bases at V and 3 bases at J, with 17 bases between the two ends. CDR3 length: 16 amino acids. CDR1 and CDR2 from the germline V gene are SNHLY and FYNNEI. In nucleotides, the CDR3 is TGTGCCAGCAGTGGCCGACAGGGAGGCAATACAGATACGCAGTATTTT. Translated: CASSGRQGGNTDTQYF.

About this clone itself: Other nucleotide sequences from this sample produce the same CDR3. V and J are TRBV9 and TRBJ2-5, with 10 bases aligning to TRBD2. V dropped 4 bases and J dropped 4; count of bases not matched to a gene: 4. Germline CDR1 and CDR2: SGDLS and YYNGEE. The CDR3 is 14 residues long. This chain's CDR3 is CASSPRLAGETQYF. The CDR3 DNA is TGTGCCAGCAGCCCACGACTAGCGGGAGAGACCCAGTACTTC.

The chain uses TRBV28 and TRBJ1-4; TRBD1 might be the D (6 bases). The CDR3 sequence is 16 residues long. Per germline, CDR1 MDHEN and CDR2 SYDVKM. Trimming took off 4 bases at V and 3 bases at J, with 15 bases between the two ends. The CDR3 DNA follows: TGTGCCAGCAGTTCCCGTTTGACAGGACCTAATGAAAAACTGTTTTTT. Protein product: CASSSRLTGPNEKLFF.

This clone was counted a single time. The genes are TRBV5-1 and TRBJ2-5; 8 bases align to TRBD2. After removal of 7 bases from V and 5 bases from J, the junction contained 4 bases not matched to a gene. Germline V gene data show CDR1 as SGHRS and CDR2 as YFSETQ. The CDR3 spans 12 residues. The CDR3 nucleotides are TGCGCCAGCCAAGCGGGAGCTGAGACCCAGTACTTC. Translated: CASQAGAETQYF.

The gene calls are TRBV7-9 and TRBJ1-1; D possibly corresponds to TRBD1 (5 bases). The CDR3 loop spans 13 amino acids. V lost 7 bases, J lost 4 bases, and 13 bases lay in between. Per germline, CDR1 SEHNR and CDR2 FQNEAQ (reference sequence). For the CDR3, the DNA is TGTGCCAGCAAAATCGGGAGGGGCACTGAAGCTTTCTTT. Amino acids: CASKIGRGTEAFF.

The chain uses TRBV5-8 and TRBJ1-4; no clear D gene. This CDR3 is 14 amino acids long. The V end lost 2 bases, the J end lost 7 bases, and 12 bases lay between the germline ends. Germline V gives CDR1 SGHTS, CDR2 YDEGEE. DNA for the CDR3: TGTGCCAGCAGCTTCCGGCAAAGTAGTGAAAAACTGTTTTTT. Encoded protein: CASSFRQSSEKLFF.

This chain uses TRBV5-1 with TRBJ1-2; 9 nucleotides align to TRBD1. The CDR3 loop spans 15 amino acids. Germline CDR1 SGHRS, CDR2 YFSETQ. Trimming cost V 3 bases and J 2 bases; bases outside gene matches: 5. CDR3 protein: CASSSGQGRNYGYTF. The CDR3 DNA reads as TGCGCCAGCAGCTCCGGACAGGGGCGGAACTATGGCTACACCTTC.

The genes are TRBV7-2 and TRBJ2-3, with TRBD2 matching 10 bases. CDR1 and CDR2 from the germline V gene are SGHTA and FQGNSA. V was clipped by 6 bases and J by 3 bases; unmatched bases: 6. The CDR3 spans 15 residues. The CDR3 region has the DNA TGTGCCAGCAGTTTGAGCGGGAGGGAAACAGATACGCAGTATTTT. Its translation: CASSLSGRETDTQYF.

This rearrangement joins TRBV7-8 to TRBJ2-5; TRBD2 matches 7 bases. Germline V gene sequence: CDR1 SGHVS, CDR2 FQNEAQ. The CDR3 runs 15 residues. V was clipped by 3 bases and J by 4 bases; unmatched bases: 8. Here the CDR3 reads CASSFTRGLRETQYF. CDR3 nucleotide sequence: TGTGCCAGCAGCTTTACGCGGGGGTTGAGAGAGACCCAGTACTTC.

In this sample, this clone turned up once. The chain has TRBV18 and TRBJ1-1; D ambiguous. This CDR3 has 14 residues. Trimming stripped 2 bases from V and 1 base from J, with 8 bases between. CDR1 KGHSH and CDR2 LQKENI come from the germline V gene. The CDR3 loop is CASSPFRENTEAFF. Here the CDR3 DNA reads TGTGCCAGCTCACCATTCCGGGAGAACACTGAAGCTTTCTTT. The whole variable domain, remainder taken from reference TRBV18 and TRBJ1-1, is NAGVMQNPRHLVRRRGQEARLRCSPMKGHSHVYWYRQLPEEGLKFMVYLQKENIIDESGMPKERFSAEFPKEGPSILRIQQVVRGDSAAYFCASSPFRENTEAFFGQGTRLTVV.

The V and J genes are TRBV5-1 and TRBJ1-2; D possibly corresponds to TRBD1 (5 bases). CDR3 size: 12 residues. V was trimmed by 3 bases and J by 8 bases, leaving 11 bases between them. Germline V lookup: CDR1 SGHRS, CDR2 YFSETQ. This CDR3 reads CASSSGPGGYTF. The CDR3 bases are TGCGCCAGCAGCTCGGGGCCCGGGGGCTACACCTTC.

J is TRBJ1-5 and V is TRBV5-8; D is ambiguous. Germline loops: CDR1 SGHTS, CDR2 YDEGEE. V lost 0 bases and J lost 0, with 10 bases in between. The CDR3 contains 16 residues. This chain's CDR3 is CASSLGGGYSNQPQHF. Here the CDR3 DNA reads TGTGCCAGCAGCTTGGGAGGAGGTTATAGCAATCAGCCCCAGCATTTT.

This rearrangement joins TRBV7-2 to TRBJ2-2; the match to TRBD2 covers 11 bases. Per germline, CDR1 SGHTA and CDR2 FQGNSA. J lost 7 bases, V lost 1 base, and 8 bases had no gene match. This CDR3 region has 17 residues. CDR3 DNA sequence: TGTGCCAGCAGCTTAGTGGTCCTAGCGGGAGGAGGCGGGGAGCTGTTTTTT. It translates to CASSLVVLAGGGGELFF.

This rearrangement joins TRBV5-1 to TRBJ2-1; TRBD2 matches 7 bases. Germline V lookup: CDR1 SGHRS, CDR2 YFSETQ. This CDR3 comprises 14 residues. Trimming took 4 bases from V and 3 from J; bases not matched to a gene: 4. DNA for the CDR3: TGCGCCAGCAGCAATCTAGCGGACTACAATGAGCAGTTCTTC. Its translation is CASSNLADYNEQFF. The full variable domain, completed using reference TRBV5-1 and TRBJ2-1, is KAGVTQTPRYLIKTRGQQVTLSCSPISGHRSVSWYQQTPGQGLQFLFEYFSETQRNKGNFPGRFSGRQFSNSRSEMNVSTLELGDSALYLCASSNLADYNEQFFGPGTRLTVL.

In DNA, the CDR3 is TGCAGTGCTAGTTCCCTCTATGGCTACACCTTC. Translation gives CSASSLYGYTF. The chain joins TRBV20-1 to TRBJ1-2; D gene unclear. The CDR3 extends over 11 amino acids. V shed 3 bases and J shed 4 bases, with 6 bases lying between them. Germline assignment: CDR1 DFQATT and CDR2 SNEGSKA (reference sequence).

A note on this clone: Other DNA sequences within the sample encode an identical CDR3. This chain connects TRBV27 to TRBJ2-7; 10 bases fit TRBD1. The CDR3 is made up of 15 amino acids. The germline CDR1 and CDR2 sequences are MNHEY and SMNVEV (reference sequence). Trimming took 5 bases from V and 2 from J; bases not matched to a gene: 6. CDR3 in amino acids: CASSLRDRGPYEQYF. CDR3 DNA sequence: TGTGCCAGCAGTCTCCGGGACAGGGGCCCCTACGAGCAGTACTTC.

The genes are TRBV14 and TRBJ1-2; D is undetermined. The CDR3 contains 12 residues. Trimming pared 0 bases from V and 13 bases from J, leaving 12 bases between. Germline lookup yields CDR1 SGHDN and CDR2 FVKESK. For the CDR3, the DNA is TGTGCCAGCAGCCAAGATCGAGGAGCACGCACCTTC. This encodes CASSQDRGARTF.

This chain's CDR3 is CASGRSGSYNEQFF. In nucleotides, the CDR3 is TGTGCCAGCGGTCGCTCCGGGAGCTACAATGAGCAGTTCTTC. This chain joins TRBV9 and TRBJ2-1; maybe TRBD2 (6 bases). Germline loops: CDR1 SGDLS, CDR2 YYNGEE. The CDR3 is 14 amino acids. V shed 7 bases and J shed 3 bases, with 14 bases lying between them.

The DNA of the CDR3 is TGTGCCAGCAGTTCCCCCGGGACTAGCGGGCACTACGAGCAGTACTTC. It encodes CASSSPGTSGHYEQYF. This chain connects TRBV28 to TRBJ2-7, with 12 nucleotides matching TRBD2. The length of the CDR3 is 16 residues. V lost 4 bases, J lost 3 bases, and 7 bases stayed unmatched. CDR1 and CDR2 (germline): MDHEN, SYDVKM. Full variable domain (remainder filled in from reference TRBV28 and TRBJ2-7): DVKVTQSSRYLVKRTGEKVFLECVQDMDHENMFWYRQDPGLGLRLIYFSYDVKMKEKGDIPEGYSVSREKKERFSLILESASTNQTSMYLCASSSPGTSGHYEQYFGPGTRLTVT.

Of note for this clone: Within the sample, other DNA sequences also encode this same CDR3. The rearrangement joins TRBV7-8 to TRBJ2-7; D is undetermined. The ends were cut back, 2 bases at V and 4 bases at J, with 3 bases in the middle. CDR1 and CDR2 (germline): SGHVS, FQNEAQ. CDR3 length: 11 residues. The DNA of the CDR3 is TGTGCCAGCAGCTTACGGTACGAGCAGTACTTC. Translation: CASSLRYEQYF.

The chain links TRBV2 to TRBJ2-1; the D is unclear. The germline V and J ends were trimmed by 3 bases and 5 bases, with 11 bases remaining between them. Germline CDR1 is SNHLY and CDR2 is FYNNEI. The CDR3 has 14 amino acids. The CDR3 DNA reads as TGTGCCAGCAGTGATCGTACTGGGGACAATGAGCAGTTCTTC. This sequence encodes CASSDRTGDNEQFF.

The chain joins TRBV6-1 to TRBJ2-3; 9 nucleotides match TRBD1. Germline V lookup: CDR1 MNHNS, CDR2 SASEGT. Trimming at V came to 2 bases and at J to 1 base, leaving 4 bases not matched to a gene. The CDR3 has 16 amino acids. CDR3 sequence reads: CASSETGGAGTDTQYF. The CDR3 nucleotides are TGTGCCAGCAGTGAAACAGGGGGCGCGGGCACAGATACGCAGTATTTT.

The chain joins TRBV2 to TRBJ2-2; D not certain. Germline V lookup: CDR1 SNHLY, CDR2 FYNNEI. The CDR3 extends over 13 amino acids. Trimming shortened V by 7 bases and J by 6 bases, and 12 bases separated the two germline ends. CDR3 residues: CASNPDNPGELFF. The CDR3 DNA follows: TGTGCCAGCAATCCGGATAACCCCGGGGAGCTGTTTTTT.